These T cell receptor beta chains were read from a single sample in a study of OX40 agonist ivuxolimab in advanced cancers. The repertoire was sequenced with immunoSEQ multiplex PCR; TCRdb's copy has only in-frame clones and lacks some. The profile shows 9,500 to 15,000 clones, approximately 78% of them singletons. Sequencing used CD4+ or CD8+ T cells sorted from blood, obtained in a trial of the OX40 agonist ivuxolimab. These receptors were collected from an adult with an advanced solid tumor such as melanoma, head and neck, liver or kidney cancer. CDR3s include the opening cysteine and the closing phenylalanine or tryptophan. A D gene is named only where the DNA matches it firmly. Some rows mark clone size as missing; the rest say once, few, many or name a class of expanded clone.

TRBJ2-5 | NA | TRBV11-3 | NA | TGTGCCAGCAGCTTAGGGTGGGGGGAAGAGACCCAGTACTTC | CASSLGWGEETQYF
TRBJ2-5 | TRBD1 | TRBV13 | NA | TGTGCCAGCAGCTTGCTCGGACAGGTACAAGAGACCCAGTACTTC | CASSLLGQVQETQYF
TRBJ2-1 | NA | TRBV27 | NA | TGTGCCAGCAGTTCAGGTTATTTCAATGAGCAGTTCTTC | CASSSGYFNEQFF
TRBJ2-7 | TRBD1 | TRBV9 | once | TGTGCCAGCAGCGCGACAGGGACCTCCTACGAGCAGTACTTC | CASSATGTSYEQYF
TRBJ2-2 | TRBD2 | TRBV27 | NA | TGTGCCAGCAGTTTAAGTCCCGGACTAGCGGAGAACACCGGGGAGCTGTTTTTT | CASSLSPGLAENTGELFF
TRBJ2-7 | NA | TRBV6-5 | NA | TGTGCCAGCAGTTACTCGCTGGATTCCTCCTACGAGCAGTACTTC | CASSYSLDSSYEQYF
TRBJ2-6 | NA | TRBV29-1 | NA | TGCAGCGTTGATGGAGGATGGGGGGCCAACGTCCTGACTTTC | CSVDGGWGANVLTF
TRBJ2-5 | NA | TRBV4-2 | few | TGTGCCAGCAGCCAAGCGGTGGGGGGGCTGGAGACCCAGTACTTC | CASSQAVGGLETQYF
TRBJ1-5 | NA | TRBV7-8 | once | TGTGCCAGCAGCCCAACAGGGCCAGGACAGCCCCAGCATTTT | CASSPTGPGQPQHF
TRBJ2-3 | TRBD2 | TRBV27 | NA | TGTGCCAGCACCACTCGGGATCCGGGACTAGCGGCCCACGGGGGCACAGATACGCAGTATTTT | CASTTRDPGLAAHGGTDTQYF
TRBJ1-2 | NA | TRBV6-6 | NA | TGTGCCAGCAGTTACTCGACGGCAGATGGCTACACCTTC | CASSYSTADGYTF
TRBJ2-7 | NA | TRBV5-1 | few | TGCGCCAGCAGCCCGCAGGGCCTTGACGTCTCCTACGAGCAGTACTTC | CASSPQGLDVSYEQYF
TRBJ2-1 | TRBD2 | TRBV10-3 | NA | TGTGCCATCAGTGACGCGACTAGCGGGAGCAATGAGCAGTTCTTC | CAISDATSGSNEQFF
TRBJ2-3 | NA | TRBV5-4 | NA | TGTGCCAGCAGCTTGGAAATTCCTCACCCCACAGATACGCAGTATTTT | CASSLEIPHPTDTQYF
TRBJ2-1 | TRBD2 | TRBV4-3 | NA | TGCGCCAGCAGCCAACTAGCGGGTTTATATAATGAGCAGTTCTTC | CASSQLAGLYNEQFF
TRBJ2-6 | NA | TRBV11-3 | NA | TGTGCCAGCAGCTTACTGGGGGCCAGACCGAACTCTGGGGCCAACGTCCTGACTTTC | CASSLLGARPNSGANVLTF
TRBJ2-2 | NA | TRBV7-9 | NA | TGTGCCAGCAGCTTACTTCCCTATGATGGGGTGATGAACACCGGGGAGCTGTTTTTT | CASSLLPYDGVMNTGELFF
TRBJ2-3 | TRBD2 | TRBV19 | NA | TGTGCCAGTAGTATCAAAGACGGGAGGACCGGGGATACGCAGTATTTT | CASSIKDGRTGDTQYF
TRBJ2-3 | TRBD2 | TRBV9 | few | TGTGCCAGCAGCGTAGGACTAGCGGCCACAGATACGCAGTATTTT | CASSVGLAATDTQYF
TRBJ2-3 | TRBD2 | TRBV7-7 | once | TGTGCTAGCAGCTTAGCGGCGGGAGTAACAGATACGCAGTATTTT | CASSLAAGVTDTQYF
TRBJ2-2 | TRBD2 | TRBV5-1 | NA | TGCGCCAGCAGCTTTGGACTAGCGGCTAACACCGGGGAGCTGTTTTTT | CASSFGLAANTGELFF
TRBJ1-1 | TRBD1 | TRBV11-3 | NA | TGTGCCAGCAGCGCCCGGACAGGAGAAGCTTTCTTT | CASSARTGEAFF
TRBJ1-3 | NA | TRBV6-5 | NA | TGTGCCAGCAGTTACGACTCTGGAAACACCATATATTTT | CASSYDSGNTIYF
TRBJ2-7 | TRBD2 | TRBV7-9 | NA | TGTGCCAGCTGGGGGGGGGACTCCTACGAGCAGTACTTC | CASWGGDSYEQYF
TRBJ2-3 | NA | TRBV6-4 | NA | TGTGCCAGCAGTGATGGTAGCGGTAGCACAGATACGCAGTATTTT | CASSDGSGSTDTQYF
TRBJ1-3 | NA | TRBV7-9 | NA | TGTGCCAGCAGCTTAGCGAACTCTGGAAACACCATATATTTT | CASSLANSGNTIYF
TRBJ2-7 | TRBD2 | TRBV11-2 | NA | TGTGCCAGCAGCCCGGGGGGGGGACTAGCGTCCTACGAGCAGTACTTC | CASSPGGGLASYEQYF
TRBJ2-1 | NA | TRBV5-8 | once | TGTGCCAGCAGCTTGGTACAGCCCCGCCACAATGAGCAGTTCTTC | CASSLVQPRHNEQFF
TRBJ2-2 | NA | TRBV9 | NA | TGTGCCAGCAGCGTAGGTGAGGGAACCGGGGAGCTGTTTTTT | CASSVGEGTGELFF
TRBJ2-3 | NA | TRBV11-2 | NA | TGTGCCAGCAGCTTCACAGATACGCAGTATTTT | CASSFTDTQYF
TRBJ2-7 | TRBD1 | TRBV28 | medium-sized | TGTGCCAGCAGTTTCGGGACAGGACTCTACGAGCAGTACTTC | CASSFGTGLYEQYF
TRBJ1-4 | TRBD1 | TRBV5-1 | NA | TGCGCCAGCAGCGGCGGGACAGACGGGGAAAAACTGTTTTTT | CASSGGTDGEKLFF
TRBJ1-5 | TRBD1 | TRBV6-6 | NA | TGTGCCAGCAGTACGACAGGGGGCGGCAATCAGCCCCAGCATTTT | CASSTTGGGNQPQHF
TRBJ2-1 | TRBD2 | TRBV29-1 | NA | TGCAGCGGTGCCTCGGCCGCGGGGGGTGAGCAGTTCTTC | CSGASAAGGEQFF
TRBJ1-1 | NA | TRBV27 | NA | TGTGCCAGCAGCCTTGGGGGAAACACTGAAGCTTTCTTT | CASSLGGNTEAFF
TRBJ2-7 | NA | TRBV11-2 | once | TGTGCCAGCGGCAAAGGGCACCCTCCCAACGAGCAGTACTTC | CASGKGHPPNEQYF
TRBJ2-3 | TRBD1 | TRBV9 | NA | TGTGCCAGCAGCGTAGTCCCTATGACAGGGGGGATTACAGATACGCAGTATTTT | CASSVVPMTGGITDTQYF
TRBJ1-5 | NA | TRBV15 | NA | TGTGCCACCAGCAGCTGGGGCAGTCAGCCCCAGCATTTT | CATSSWGSQPQHF
TRBJ2-3 | NA | TRBV6-5 | NA | TGTGCCAGCAGCCTAAACCGGGACCTTCAGTATTTT | CASSLNRDLQYF
TRBJ1-1 | NA | TRBV6-5 | NA | TGTGCCAGCAGTTACGGGCGCAGGGGTGAAGCTTTCTTT | CASSYGRRGEAFF
TRBJ2-1 | NA | TRBV11-1 | NA | TGTGCCAGCAGCTTAGGAGACGGGAATGAACAGTTCTTC | CASSLGDGNEQFF
TRBJ2-7 | TRBD2 | TRBV9 | medium-sized | TGTGCCAGCAGCGTAGATGGGGCTAGCGGGAGCTACGAGCAGTACTTC | CASSVDGASGSYEQYF
TRBJ1-1 | NA | TRBV18 | NA | TGTGCCAGCTCAAAGTTTCCGGACACTGAAGCTTTCTTT | CASSKFPDTEAFF
TRBJ2-1 | NA | TRBV2 | NA | TGTGCCAGCAAAGCCAGCTCCTACAATGAGCAGTTCTTC | CASKASSYNEQFF
TRBJ2-3 | NA | TRBV7-2 | NA | TGTGCCAGCAGCTTAGTCGCAGGGGTGAATTTT | CASSLVAGVNF
TRBJ2-7 | NA | TRBV4-1 | once | TGCGCCAGCAGCCATCAGGGGCGGGGTACGGTCGAGCAGTACTTC | CASSHQGRGTVEQYF
TRBJ1-3 | NA | TRBV11-2 | NA | TGTGCCAGCAGCCGTGGGACGGCTGGAAACACCATATATTTT | CASSRGTAGNTIYF
TRBJ1-3 | NA | TRBV6-4 | NA | TGTGCGGGAAAAGCGGGCTTCTCTGGAAACACCATATATTTT | CAGKAGFSGNTIYF
TRBJ1-3 | NA | TRBV5-4 | NA | TGTGCCAGCAGCCAGGGAGCAGGGCCAGGAAACACCATATATTTT | CASSQGAGPGNTIYF
TRBJ2-7 | NA | TRBV5-1 | NA | TGCGCCAGCAGCCCGGGGGTTGGGACCGAGCAGTACTTC | CASSPGVGTEQYF
TRBJ2-3 | TRBD1 | TRBV6-5 | NA | TGTGCCAGCAATCACAACAGGGGGGAGACAGATACGCAGTATTTT | CASNHNRGETDTQYF
TRBJ2-2 | NA | TRBV4-1 | NA | TGCGCCAGCAGCCTACGACAGATGAACACCGGGGAGCTGTTTTTT | CASSLRQMNTGELFF